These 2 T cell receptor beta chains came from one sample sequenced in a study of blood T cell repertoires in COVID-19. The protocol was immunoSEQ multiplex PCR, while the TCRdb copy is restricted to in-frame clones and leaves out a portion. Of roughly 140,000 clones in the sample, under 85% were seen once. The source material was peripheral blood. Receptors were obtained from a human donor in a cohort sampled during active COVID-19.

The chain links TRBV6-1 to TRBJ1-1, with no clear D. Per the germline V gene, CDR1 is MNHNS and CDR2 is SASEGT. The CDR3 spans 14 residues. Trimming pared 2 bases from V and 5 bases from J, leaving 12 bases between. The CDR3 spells CASSEKREVTEAFF. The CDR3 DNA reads TGTGCCAGCAGTGAAAAGCGGGAGGTGACTGAAGCTTTCTTT.

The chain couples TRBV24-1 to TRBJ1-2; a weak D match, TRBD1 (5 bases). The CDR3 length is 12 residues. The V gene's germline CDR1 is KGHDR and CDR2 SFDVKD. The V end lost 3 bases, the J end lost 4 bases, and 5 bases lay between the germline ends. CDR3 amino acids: CATSDDSYGYTF. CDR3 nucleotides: TGTGCCACCAGTGATGACAGCTATGGCTACACCTTC.